This TCR beta chain was sequenced in a study of Graves' ophthalmopathy and Graves' hyperthyroidism. This clonotype was detected many times. Amplification targeted the TCR beta CDR3 regions, with RNA transcripts as the source material. RT-PCR was first run with HTBI primers, then multiplex PCR in a second round. TCRdb independently ran MiXCR on the multiplex PCR reads; one entry per CDR3 protein. The data show over a million distinct CDR3 sequences, about 35% seen once. The receptor comes from an adult man with Graves' hyperthyroidism. Sequencing was performed on peripheral blood or thyroid tissue (not recorded which).

The CDR3 spells CSVEFQTRSGNTIYF. The CDR3 coding sequence is TGCAGCGTTGAATTCCAGACTCGCTCTGGAAACACCATATATTTT. The J gene is TRBJ1-3, the V gene TRBV29-1; no reliable D call. In germline, CDR1 is SQVTM, CDR2 ANQGSEA. This CDR3 region has 15 residues. Between the trimmed V and J ends, which lost 2 bases and 0 bases, there was a span of 11 bases.